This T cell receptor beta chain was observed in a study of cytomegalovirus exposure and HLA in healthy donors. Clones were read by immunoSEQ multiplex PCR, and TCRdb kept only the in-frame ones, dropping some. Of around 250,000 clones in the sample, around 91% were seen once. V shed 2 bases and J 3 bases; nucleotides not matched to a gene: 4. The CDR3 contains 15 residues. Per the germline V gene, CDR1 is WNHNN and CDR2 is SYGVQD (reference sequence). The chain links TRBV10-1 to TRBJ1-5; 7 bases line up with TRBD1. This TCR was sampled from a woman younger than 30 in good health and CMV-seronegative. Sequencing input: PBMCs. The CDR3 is CASSEGDSPNQPQHF. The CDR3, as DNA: TGCGCCAGCAGTGAGGGGGACAGCCCCAATCAGCCCCAGCATTTT.